The rows below give T cell receptor beta chains drawn from one sample of a study of human CD8 memory T cell subsets. TCRdb reprocessed the 5' RACE reads and stores each CDR3 protein as one record, lacking DNA. The repertoire table contains some 10,000 distinct CDR3 sequences. Sequenced: CD8+ stem-like memory T cells (TSCM and TCM) sorted from PBMCs. All receptors derive from a human donor in good health. The CDR3 runs from the conserved cysteine through the conserved F or W. Some rows have no size entry. The others give once, few or many, or a class for an expanded clone.

>TRBV12-3/TRBV12-4|TRBJ2-2|NA
CASSLSGGEKTGELFF
>TRBV9|TRBJ1-1|NA
CASSYSPGQGGTEAFF
>TRBV13|TRBJ2-7|NA
CASSISGTDFFSYEQYF
>TRBV6-2/TRBV6-3|TRBJ2-7|NA
CASSELYEQYF
>TRBV4-2|TRBJ2-7|NA
CASSQEGSSYEQYF
>TRBV12-3/TRBV12-4|TRBJ2-1|medium-sized
CASRGRGLLYNEQFF
>TRBV10-3|TRBJ2-7|NA
CAIGGDVTGGFSYEQYF
>TRBV6-2/TRBV6-3|TRBJ2-4|NA
CASGGRGELAKNIQYF
>TRBV7-9|TRBJ1-2|NA
CASSQGRTYGYTF
>TRBV6-5|TRBJ1-1|NA
CASSYLEGAQGFPRWTEAFF
>TRBV7-9|TRBJ2-7|NA
CASSLVLGAVEQYF
>TRBV20-1|TRBJ1-2|NA
CSAIPLREPAYGYTF
>TRBV4-3|TRBJ2-7|NA
CASSQDRTGYEQYF
>TRBV29-1|TRBJ2-5|NA
CSVRPSWQETQYF
>TRBV27|TRBJ1-5|NA
CASSPGGSAQPQHF
>TRBV25-1|TRBJ1-4|NA
CASSNMRDRVEKLFF
>TRBV7-9|TRBJ2-7|NA
CASSLALAQQYF
>TRBV11-2|TRBJ2-7|NA
CASSLGRAGISYEQYF
>TRBV7-9|TRBJ2-7|NA
CASSLESGLAYSSYEQYF
>TRBV11-2|TRBJ1-1|NA
CASSLEAAGTNTEAFF
>TRBV5-1|TRBJ2-2|NA
CASSFRFQSDTGELFF
>TRBV6-4|TRBJ2-3|NA
CASSDSEGSTDTQYF
>TRBV25-1|TRBJ1-1|medium-sized
CASSYITEAFF
>TRBV13|TRBJ2-7|NA
CASSNSLAGVGYEQYF
>TRBV7-8|TRBJ1-1|NA
CASSLALPDRVRDTEAFF
>TRBV7-9|TRBJ2-1|NA
CASSSSTGGASNEQFF
>TRBV11-3|TRBJ2-7|NA
CASSGSMGYEQYF
>TRBV4-3|TRBJ2-1|medium-sized
CASSQVWGEGYNEQFF
>TRBV4-1|TRBJ1-2|NA
CASSQETEDYGYTF
>TRBV20-1|TRBJ2-7|NA
CSAPTGAGAYEQYF
>TRBV29-1|TRBJ1-2|NA
CSVPGTGTYGYTF
>TRBV5-4|TRBJ2-1|NA
CASSYQYNEQFF
>TRBV5-4|TRBJ2-3|NA
CASSFPPSGGPTDTQYF
>TRBV5-6|TRBJ1-1|medium-sized
CASSLAGTTNTEAFF
>TRBV19|TRBJ2-7|NA
CASSPGQGDEQYF
>TRBV5-6|TRBJ2-7|NA
CASSWIRTGGFYEQYF
>TRBV28|TRBJ2-1|NA
CASSSSPPKGDNEQFF
>TRBV7-2|TRBJ2-5|medium-sized
CASSFTSETQYF
>TRBV27|TRBJ1-1|NA
CASSLYPGTEAFF
>TRBV12-3/TRBV12-4|TRBJ2-7|NA
CASSLTDTYEQYF
>TRBV7-3|TRBJ1-1|NA
CASSPDTNTEAFF
>TRBV7-6|TRBJ2-1|NA
CASSTSGLYNEQFF
>TRBV7-9|TRBJ1-5|NA
CASSWTGIDQPQHF
>TRBV5-1|TRBJ1-5|medium-sized
CASSLTDGGQPQHF
>TRBV6-4|TRBJ1-2|NA
CASSDSAEGGLGGYTF
>TRBV27|TRBJ2-1|NA
CATLSGTGGYNEQFF
>TRBV29-1|TRBJ2-1|medium-sized
CSDPSGSPSCVYNEQFF
>TRBV18|TRBJ2-5|NA
CASSPPYMEETQYF
>TRBV6-6|TRBJ2-2|NA
CASSPISGTSGSKIGELFF
>TRBV3-2|TRBJ2-3|NA
CARMGADTQYF
>TRBV10-3|TRBJ2-3|NA
CAISEGGTGATDTQYF
>TRBV7-2|TRBJ1-5|medium-sized
CASSLDRGNQPQHF
>TRBV7-2|TRBJ2-3|NA
CASSLDVGPADTQYF
>TRBV20-1|TRBJ1-3|NA
CSARGSRRAGNTIYF
>TRBV6-1|TRBJ2-2|NA
CASSEEIAFRAPGELFF